This TCR beta chain appears in the sequencing data of a study of control samples from healthy donors and cancer patients. TCRdb's table, derived via immunoSEQ multiplex PCR, lists solely in-frame clones and lacks some. The listing contains about 210,000 clones. This receptor was obtained from a woman under 40 in good health. The sequenced sample was blood.

CDR3 loop: CASSSDARVAFF. CDR3 coding DNA: TGCGCCAGCAGCTCAGATGCCAGGGTGGCTTTCTTT. The chain is built from TRBV5-1 and TRBJ1-1; D is perhaps TRBD1 (5 bases). CDR3 length equals 12 residues. Germline assignment: CDR1 SGHRS and CDR2 YFSETQ. Trimming shortened V by 3 bases and J by 11 bases, and 14 bases separated the two germline ends.